This TCR beta chain derives from a study of T cell responses to AZD1222 COVID-19 vaccine. Findings and caveats of the study: The number of AZD1222 recipients seropositive at baseline was only 6 or 7. Regions 160-218 and 743-854 held dominance among vaccine-associated CD4 TCRs, which spanned spike.

Only in-frame clones appear in the TCRdb table, and some are missing; sequencing was by immunoSEQ multiplex PCR. The data hold about 170,000 clones, with 80% to 95% observed a single time. The CDR3 runs to 12 residues. Germline assignment: CDR1 MNHEY and CDR2 SMNVEV (reference sequence). V was shortened by 2 bases and J by 4 bases, with 5 bases between the two germline ends. This clone was observed a single time. Its antigen remains unidentified. This TCR was recovered from an adult in good health. The chain has TRBV27 and TRBJ1-1; no clear D gene. The starting material was peripheral blood, obtained on day 0 of AZD1222 vaccination. The CDR3 here is CASSLPGTEAFF. The DNA of the CDR3 is TGTGCCAGCAGTTTACCGGGCACTGAAGCTTTCTTT.